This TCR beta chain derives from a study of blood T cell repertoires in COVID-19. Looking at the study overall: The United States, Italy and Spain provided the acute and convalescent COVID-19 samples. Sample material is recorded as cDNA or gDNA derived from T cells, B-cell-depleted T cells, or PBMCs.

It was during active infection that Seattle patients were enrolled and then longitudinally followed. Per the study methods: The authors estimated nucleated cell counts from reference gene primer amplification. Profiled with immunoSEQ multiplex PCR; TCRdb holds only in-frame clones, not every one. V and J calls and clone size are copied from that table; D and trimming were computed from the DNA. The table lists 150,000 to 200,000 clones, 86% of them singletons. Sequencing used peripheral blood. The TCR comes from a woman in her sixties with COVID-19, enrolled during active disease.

The CDR3 sequence: CASSQGTAWTEAFF. CDR3 bases: TGTGCCAGCAGCCAAGGGACAGCTTGGACTGAAGCTTTCTTT. The gene calls are TRBV4-2 and TRBJ1-1, with TRBD1 as a possible D gene (6 bases). This CDR3 region has 14 residues. V lost 1 base and J lost 5, with 11 bases in between. Per germline, CDR1 LGHNA and CDR2 YNFKEQ.